The rows below give T cell receptor beta chains drawn from one sample of a study of blood T cells in healthy people across ages. TCRdb reanalysed the 5' RACE reads using MiXCR and keeps one entry per CDR3 protein. The sample comprises 550,000 to 650,000 distinct CDR3 sequences, about 30% of which are singletons, and less than 20% rests with the top ten. The sequenced sample consisted of blood. The source is a woman aged 80 or over in good health. CDR3s include the opening cysteine and the closing phenylalanine or tryptophan. The D gene is left open where the match is weak. Size tells how often a clone was seen (once, few, many) or the class of an expanded clone, and some rows leave it out.

- TRBJ1-4 - TRBV28 TGTGCCAGCAGCCCGCCGGGTCGGTCTAATGAAAAACTGTTTTTT CASSPPGRSNEKLFF
TRBD2 TRBJ2-1 many TRBV5-1 TGCGCCAGCAGCCGGCGGGCAGGGGGGACTAGCGGGGTCCCCAATGAGCAGTTCTTC CASSRRAGGTSGVPNEQFF
TRBD2 TRBJ2-7 many TRBV13 TGTGCCAGCAGCCTCGGGGGGGCGGGGTACAATGAGCAGTACTTC CASSLGGAGYNEQYF
- TRBJ2-3 many TRBV6-2/TRBV6-3 TGTGCCAGCAGTCTCGCGGGTCTAGCTGGGGCGCAGTATTTT CASSLAGLAGAQYF
- TRBJ1-3 many TRBV4-1 TGCGCCAGCAGCTACTCCGGACAGTCTGGAAACACCATATATTTT CASSYSGQSGNTIYF
TRBD1 TRBJ2-2 few TRBV11-2 TGTGCCAGCAGCTCGACAGGGGGCCGTATCGGGGAGCTGTTTTTT CASSSTGGRIGELFF
- TRBJ2-1 few TRBV24-1 TGTGCCACCAGTGATCCTGTACGCAATGAGCAGTTCTTC CATSDPVRNEQFF
- TRBJ2-1 many TRBV5-6 TGTGCCAGCAGCTTGTTGTACAATGAGCAGTTCTTC CASSLLYNEQFF
TRBD1 TRBJ1-4 - TRBV6-1 TGTGCCAGCAAGAGGGGGACAGGAACGTCTAATGAAAAACTGTTTTTT CASKRGTGTSNEKLFF
TRBD2 TRBJ2-7 many TRBV5-1 TGCGCCAGCAGCTTGGAGGCTAGCGGGGGGTACGAGCAGTACTTC CASSLEASGGYEQYF
- TRBJ2-7 many TRBV20-1 TGCAGTGCTGAAGGAGTCGGGTACGAGCAGTACTTC CSAEGVGYEQYF
- TRBJ2-2 few TRBV5-1 TGCGCCAGCAGCTTGCTTCGCGCAGGGACCGGGGAGCTGTTTTTT CASSLLRAGTGELFF
TRBD1 TRBJ2-2 - TRBV2 TGTGCCAGCAGTGGAGACCGGGACAGGGTATCGAGCACCGGGGAGCTGTTTTTT CASSGDRDRVSSTGELFF
- TRBJ1-6 - TRBV11-2 TGTGCCAGCAGCATCCGCGCGGGGCCAGGCCTCGGTCGCAATTCACCCCTCCACTTT CASSIRAGPGLGRNSPLHF
- TRBJ1-6 - TRBV30 TGTGCCTGGAGTACAAGTAAATATAATTCACCCCTCCACTTT CAWSTSKYNSPLHF
- TRBJ1-5 few TRBV20-1 TGCAGTGCCATTAAACAGGGAAATCAGCCCCAGCATTTT CSAIKQGNQPQHF
- TRBJ2-3 many TRBV7-3 TGTGCCAGCAGCTTCTCTTGGGTCGGAGATACGCAGTATTTT CASSFSWVGDTQYF
TRBD1 TRBJ1-6 - TRBV7-2 TGTGCCAGCAGCCCGACAGGGGGCTCCTATAATTCACCCCTCCACTTT CASSPTGGSYNSPLHF
- TRBJ1-1 - TRBV6-6 TGTGCCGGCAGTTACTCTGCGAACACTGAAGCTTTCTTT CAGSYSANTEAFF
- TRBJ2-4 many TRBV4-1 TGCGCCAGCAGCCAAGGTGCCCAAGTAGCCAAAAACATTCAGTACTTC CASSQGAQVAKNIQYF
- TRBJ2-1 many TRBV18 TGTGCCAGCTCACCGCGCGGGGCGTCCTACAATGAGCAGTTCTTC CASSPRGASYNEQFF
- TRBJ2-1 many TRBV20-1 TGCAGTGCTAGGCGGTCGGCAAGCTCCTACAATGAGCAGTTCTTC CSARRSASSYNEQFF
- TRBJ1-4 - TRBV5-1 TGCGCCAGCAGCTTGTCCATCAATAATGAAAAACTGTTTTTT CASSLSINNEKLFF
TRBD2 TRBJ2-1 many TRBV20-1 TGCAGTGCCTCGACTAGCGGGGGGGCAAGGAATGAGCAGTTCTTC CSASTSGGARNEQFF
- TRBJ1-2 few TRBV7-3 TGTGCCAGCAGCTCGCGAACCAGGGGTGGCTACACCTTC CASSSRTRGGYTF
- TRBJ1-3 - TRBV5-1 TGCGCCAGCAGCCGAGGGGACCCAGGCAGCTCTGGAAACACCATATATTTT CASSRGDPGSSGNTIYF
- TRBJ2-3 many TRBV5-1 TGCGCCAGCAGCCCTAAAGGTGGGAGCACAGATACGCAGTATTTT CASSPKGGSTDTQYF
- TRBJ2-2 few TRBV11-3 TGTGCCAGCAGCTCTCGGACAGTGAACACCGGGGAGCTGTTTTTT CASSSRTVNTGELFF
TRBD1 TRBJ1-2 many TRBV25-1 TGTGCCAGCAGTGACCCCGGGACAGGGTCGCTAGCTAACTATGGCTACACCTTC CASSDPGTGSLANYGYTF
TRBD2 TRBJ2-3 many TRBV20-1 TGCAGTGTTGCGGGGGGCCGCACAGATACGCAGTATTTT CSVAGGRTDTQYF
- TRBJ1-1 - TRBV30 TGTGCCTGGAGTGTAGGTAAAGGGTCCACTGAAGCTTTCTTT CAWSVGKGSTEAFF
- TRBJ2-7 few TRBV6-5 TGTGCCAGCAGTTATCAGCCGGGACTCTACAATGAGCAGTACTTC CASSYQPGLYNEQYF
TRBD2 TRBJ2-1 - TRBV3-1 TGTGCCAGCAGCCCACGCGGACTAGCGGGGGAAAGGTCCTACAATGAGCAGTTCTTC CASSPRGLAGERSYNEQFF
TRBD1 TRBJ2-3 once TRBV12-3/TRBV12-4 TGTGCCAGCAGTTTCGTCAGGGGGAGCACAGATGCGCAATATTTT CASSFVRGSTDAQYF
- TRBJ2-3 many TRBV10-3 TGTGCCATCAGTGAGTCGACGGGGGATACGCAGTATTTT CAISESTGDTQYF
TRBD1 TRBJ1-5 few TRBV20-1 TGCAGTGCCCAAAACGAAGGAGGGGGCGCGAGGGGCAATCAGCCCCAGCATTTT CSAQNEGGGARGNQPQHF
- TRBJ2-1 few TRBV29-1 TGCAGCGTTGAAGGAACGCGATTGTACAATGAGCAGTTCTTC CSVEGTRLYNEQFF
TRBD1 TRBJ2-1 many TRBV6-2/TRBV6-3 TGTGCCAGCTCTTACGCGGGACAGGGCTCCTACAATGAGCAGTTCTTC CASSYAGQGSYNEQFF
- TRBJ1-2 - TRBV6-1 TGTGCCAGCAGTGAACAAGGTGGACTCCGGACGGGAGCTCCCTATGGCTACACCTTC CASSEQGGLRTGAPYGYTF
TRBD2 TRBJ2-3 - TRBV5-5 TGTGCCAGCAGCTTGGAGGGTAGCGGGGGGGCTGCAGATACGCAGTATTTT CASSLEGSGGAADTQYF
TRBD1 TRBJ1-2 once TRBV7-2 TGTGCCAGCAAAGACAGGGGTGCGGCTGGCTACACCTTC CASKDRGAAGYTF
- TRBJ1-5 - TRBV4-1 TGCGCCAGCAGCCACCTTCGCGTTATGGGTGGTAATCAGCCCCAGCATTTT CASSHLRVMGGNQPQHF
TRBD1 TRBJ1-1 - TRBV15 TGTGCCACCAGCAGGTCTTCCGGGACAGGGAACACTGAAGCTTTCTTT CATSRSSGTGNTEAFF
- TRBJ1-4 many TRBV27 TGTGCCAGCAGTTTCTTGACCGTCGCAACTAATGAAAAACTGTTTTTT CASSFLTVATNEKLFF
- TRBJ2-2 - TRBV24-1 TGTGCCACCAGTGTGTCGGGACCTACAGGGGAGCTGTTTTTT CATSVSGPTGELFF
- TRBJ2-2 few TRBV6-5 TGTGCCAGCAGTCCGCAGGGGGGGGCCAACACCGGGGAGCTGTTTTTT CASSPQGGANTGELFF
- TRBJ1-6 few TRBV6-5 TGTGCCAGCACTCGAGCGGGAGCTAATTCACCCCTCCACTTT CASTRAGANSPLHF
TRBD1 TRBJ2-1 many TRBV7-2 TGTGCCAGCAGCTTCGAGGACAGGCGAAACAATGAGCAGTTCTTC CASSFEDRRNNEQFF
TRBD1 TRBJ2-7 - TRBV4-1 TGCGCCAGCAGCCATCGCCCCGGGACAGGGGTCTACGAGCAGTACTTC CASSHRPGTGVYEQYF